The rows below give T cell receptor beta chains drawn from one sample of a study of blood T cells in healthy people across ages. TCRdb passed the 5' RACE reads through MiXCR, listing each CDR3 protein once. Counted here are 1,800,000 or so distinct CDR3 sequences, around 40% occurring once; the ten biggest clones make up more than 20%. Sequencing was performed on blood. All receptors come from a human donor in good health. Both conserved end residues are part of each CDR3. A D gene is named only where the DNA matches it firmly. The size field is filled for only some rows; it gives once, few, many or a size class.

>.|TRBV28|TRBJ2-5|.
CASYHLQETQYF
TGTGCCAGCTATCACTTACAAGAGACCCAGTACTTC
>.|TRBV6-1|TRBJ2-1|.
CASISEGGNYNEQFF
TGTGCCAGCATTTCCGAGGGGGGCAACTACAATGAGCAGTTCTTC
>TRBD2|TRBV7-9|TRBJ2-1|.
CASTYRGGYNEQFF
TGTGCCAGCACCTACCGGGGGGGTTACAATGAGCAGTTCTTC
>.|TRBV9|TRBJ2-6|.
CVSGAGVPSANVLTF
TGTGTCAGTGGGGCAGGGGTGCCGAGCGCCAACGTCCTGACTTTC
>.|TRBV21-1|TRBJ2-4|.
CASSKDYRAKNIQHF
TGTGCCAGCAGCAAAGATTACAGAGCCAAAAACATTCAGCACTTC
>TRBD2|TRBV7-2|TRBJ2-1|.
CASSDGTSGINEQFF
TGTGCCAGCAGCGACGGGACTAGCGGGATTAATGAGCAGTTCTTC
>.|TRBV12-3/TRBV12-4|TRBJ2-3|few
CASSKGHPGLSPSTDTQYF
TGTGCCAGCAGTAAAGGTCACCCGGGACTTTCACCGAGCACAGATACGCAGTATTTT
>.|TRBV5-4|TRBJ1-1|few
CASSQQGFTEAFF
TGTGCCAGCAGCCAGCAGGGTTTCACTGAAGCTTTCTTT
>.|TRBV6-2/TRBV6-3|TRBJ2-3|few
CASSSGRRGGDTQYF
TGTGCCAGCAGTTCCGGGCGGCGAGGTGGAGATACGCAGTATTTT
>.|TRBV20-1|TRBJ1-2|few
CSAVVGTDYGYTF
TGCAGTGCCGTCGTAGGTACTGACTATGGCTACACCTTC
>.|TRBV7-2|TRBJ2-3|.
CASSLRWGDYTQYF
TGTGCCAGCAGCTTACGGTGGGGGGACTATACGCAGTATTTT
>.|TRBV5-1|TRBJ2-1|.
CASIRVAVYEQFF
TGCGCCAGCATCAGAGTGGCAGTCTACGAGCAGTTCTTC
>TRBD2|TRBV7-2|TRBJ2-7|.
CASSLLAGGSDEQYF
TGTGCCAGCAGCTTGCTAGCGGGGGGATCGGACGAGCAGTACTTC
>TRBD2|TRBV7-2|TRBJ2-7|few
CASSPTGRGGIYEQYF
TGTGCCAGCAGCCCTACGGGGCGCGGGGGGATCTACGAGCAGTACTTC
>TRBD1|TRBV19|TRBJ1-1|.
CAGSIDRDKNTEAFF
TGTGCCGGTAGTATCGACAGGGATAAGAACACTGAAGCTTTCTTT
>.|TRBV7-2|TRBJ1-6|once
CASSSRVRNSPLHF
TGTGCCAGCAGCTCCAGGGTTAGGAATTCACCCCTCCACTTT
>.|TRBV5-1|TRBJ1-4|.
CASSATTFNEKLFF
TGCGCCAGCAGCGCCACGACCTTTAATGAAAAACTGTTTTTT
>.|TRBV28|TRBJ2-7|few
CASSFLLGQPYEQYF
TGTGCCAGCAGTTTTTTGCTAGGACAGCCCTACGAGCAGTACTTC
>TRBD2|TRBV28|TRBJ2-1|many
CASGHTPGTSGGAYNEQFF
TGTGCCAGCGGTCACACCCCCGGGACTAGCGGGGGAGCCTACAATGAGCAGTTCTTC
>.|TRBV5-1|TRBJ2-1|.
CASRSDKSKRDEQFF
TGCGCCAGCAGATCCGATAAATCGAAGCGCGATGAGCAGTTCTTC
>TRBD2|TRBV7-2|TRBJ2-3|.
CASSFMTSGGVVADTQYF
TGTGCCAGCAGCTTTATGACTAGCGGGGGGGTGGTAGCAGATACGCAGTATTTT
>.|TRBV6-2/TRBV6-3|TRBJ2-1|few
CASSYGLNEQFF
TGTGCCAGCAGTTACGGACTCAATGAGCAGTTCTTC
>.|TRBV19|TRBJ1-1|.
CASTSVGSNTEAFF
TGTGCCAGTACCTCAGTCGGCTCGAACACTGAAGCTTTCTTT